These 30 T cell receptor beta chains were sequenced from one sample in a study of OX40 agonist ivuxolimab in advanced cancers. Some clones are missing from TCRdb's copy, which holds only in-frame ones; the method was immunoSEQ multiplex PCR. The sample consists of around 34,000 clones, roughly 79% of them appearing once. The starting material was CD4+ or CD8+ T cells sorted from blood, obtained in a trial of the OX40 agonist ivuxolimab. These receptors all stem from an adult with an advanced solid tumor such as melanoma, head and neck, liver or kidney cancer.

This clone was detected once. The CDR3 nucleotides read TGTGCCAGCAGCTTAAATGGCTTTAACTACACCTTC. Amino acid sequence: CASSLNGFNYTF. V and J are TRBV7-3 and TRBJ1-2; no firm D call. Trimming stripped 1 base from V and 10 bases from J, with 10 bases between. Germline V lookup: CDR1 SGHTA, CDR2 FQGTGA. This CDR3 has 12 amino acids.

The chain recombines TRBV7-6 with TRBJ2-7; possibly TRBD2 for D (5 bases). The length of the CDR3 is 14 residues. V lost 2 bases and J lost 0, with 8 bases in between. Per the germline V gene, CDR1 is SGHVS and CDR2 is FNYEAQ. The CDR3 loop reads CASSLTGNSYEQYF. The CDR3 DNA sequence: TGTGCCAGCAGCTTAACCGGGAACTCCTACGAGCAGTACTTC.

This clone has only a few counts. This sample also contains other DNA sequences that code for the same CDR3. The genes are TRBV18 and TRBJ1-2; maybe TRBD1 (5 bases). Trimming took 3 bases from V and 5 from J, leaving 7 bases between them. CDR1 is KGHSH and CDR2 is LQKENI in the germline V gene. CDR3 size: 12 residues. CDR3 loop: CASSPQGYGYTF. The CDR3 coding sequence is TGTGCCAGCTCACCTCAGGGATATGGCTACACCTTC.

The sample holds one count of this clone. CDR3 in amino acids: CASSPGPLREQFF. For the CDR3, the DNA is TGTGCCAGCAGCCCAGGACCCCTCCGTGAGCAGTTCTTC. This rearrangement joins TRBV7-8 to TRBJ2-1; D is undetermined. Deletions cut 5 bases from V and 9 bases from J, with 14 bases between. Germline-derived CDR1 and CDR2 are SGHVS and FQNEAQ. CDR3 length equals 13 residues.

In DNA, the CDR3 is TGTGCCAGCAGTTTAACCGAGAGTAGCACAGATACGCAGTATTTT. It encodes CASSLTESSTDTQYF. This chain joins TRBV27 and TRBJ2-3; D unresolved. CDR1 and CDR2 from the germline V gene are MNHEY and SMNVEV (reference sequence). V gave up 2 bases and J gave up 0 bases, with 9 bases separating them. The length of the CDR3 is 15 residues.

This rearrangement joins TRBV10-3 to TRBJ2-7; tentatively, D is TRBD2 (6 bases). This CDR3 has 12 residues. V was shortened by 2 bases and J by 7 bases, with 9 bases between the two germline ends. CDR1 and CDR2 (germline): ENHRY, SYGVKD. The chain's CDR3 is CAISEPLAEQYF. The CDR3 bases are TGTGCCATCAGTGAGCCCCTAGCGGAGCAGTACTTC.

The chain uses TRBV5-1 and TRBJ2-5; D uncertain. Germline V gene lookup returns CDR1 SGHRS and CDR2 YFSETQ. The CDR3 runs to 13 residues. Trimming stripped 0 bases from V and 3 bases from J, with 6 bases between. Here the CDR3 DNA reads TGCGCCAGCAGCTTGGAGGCAGAAGAGACCCAGTACTTC. Its protein product is CASSLEAEETQYF.

The V call is TRBV11-3, the J call TRBJ2-5, with 7 nucleotides matching TRBD1. The germline gives CDR1 SGHNT, CDR2 YENEEA. V trimming: 1 base; J trimming: 8 bases; junction bases outside the gene matches: 7. CDR3 length: 14 amino acids. CDR3 loop: CASSLGGTDRTQYF. The DNA of the CDR3 is TGTGCCAGCAGCTTAGGGGGGACAGACCGAACCCAGTACTTC. Full variable domain (remainder filled in from reference TRBV11-3 and TRBJ2-5): EAGVVQSPRYKIIEKKQPVAFWCNPISGHNTLYWYLQNLGQGPELLIRYENEEAVDDSQLPKDRFSAERLKGVDSTLKIQPAELGDSAVYLCASSLGGTDRTQYFGPGTRLLVL.

The rearrangement links TRBV2 to TRBJ2-5; the match to TRBD2 covers 10 bases. Germline values: CDR1 SNHLY, CDR2 FYNNEI. J was trimmed by 4 bases and V by 10 bases; bases with no gene match: 6. This CDR3 contains 13 residues. The CDR3, as DNA: TGTGCCACCAGAGCGGGAGGGGGAGAGACCCAGTACTTC. This codes for CATRAGGGETQYF.

The chain carries TRBV7-6 and TRBJ2-7, with a possible D match to TRBD1 (5 bases). Deletions cut 7 bases from V and 5 bases from J, with 21 bases between. This CDR3 spans 15 amino acids. Germline assignment: CDR1 SGHVS and CDR2 FNYEAQ. As DNA, the CDR3 is TGTGCCAGCACCCTAGGAGCCCAGGGCGTGGACGAGCAGTACTTC. Protein sequence: CASTLGAQGVDEQYF.

V gene TRBV11-3 combines with J gene TRBJ2-5; 11 bases align to TRBD1. CDR3 length: 16 residues. Germline CDR1 SGHNT, CDR2 YENEEA. V trimming: 5 bases; J trimming: 2 bases; junction bases outside the gene matches: 7. CDR3 region: CASSKGQGARQETQYF. CDR3 DNA sequence: TGTGCCAGCAGCAAAGGACAGGGGGCTCGTCAAGAGACCCAGTACTTC.

The genes are TRBV5-6 and TRBJ1-5; tentatively, D is TRBD1 (6 bases). Germline values: CDR1 SGHDT, CDR2 YYEEEE. V was trimmed by 2 bases and J by 6 bases, leaving 12 bases between them. The CDR3 length is 14 residues. In DNA form, the CDR3 reads TGTGCCAGCAGCTTTTTCAGGGGATCTCAGCCCCAGCATTTT. As protein: CASSFFRGSQPQHF.

This chain joins TRBV18 and TRBJ2-5, with D perhaps TRBD1 or TRBD2 (6 bases each). Germline loops: CDR1 KGHSH, CDR2 LQKENI. The germline V and J ends were trimmed by 5 bases and 4 bases, with 23 bases remaining between them. The CDR3 extends over 17 amino acids. The CDR3 bases are TGTGCCAGCTCAAGAAGTCTGCCGGGGGCGAATGGAGAGACCCAGTACTTC. Its translation is CASSRSLPGANGETQYF.

In nucleotides, the CDR3 is TGTGCCAGCAGTTACAATGCACAGTATTCAGGGTCACCCCTCCACTTT. This translates into CASSYNAQYSGSPLHF. The chain links TRBV6-5 to TRBJ1-6; D is perhaps TRBD1 (5 bases). Trimming left V 2 bases short and J 10 bases short, with 18 bases between. The CDR3 covers 16 residues. Germline V gene lookup returns CDR1 MNHEY and CDR2 SVGAGI.

V is TRBV30 and J is TRBJ2-5, with D possibly TRBD2 on 5 matching bases. This CDR3 spans 13 amino acids. Germline V gives CDR1 GTSNPN, CDR2 SVGIG (reference sequence). The V gene lost 3 bases and the J gene lost 5 bases, with 13 bases spanning the gap. CDR3 amino acids: CAWSYRRAETQYF. The CDR3, as DNA: TGTGCCTGGAGCTATAGGCGGGCGGAGACCCAGTACTTC. The whole variable domain, filled in from reference TRBV30 and TRBJ2-5, reads SQTIHQWPATLVQPVGSPLSLECTVEGTSNPNLYWYRQAAGRGLQLLFYSVGIGQISSEVPQNLSASRPQDRQFILSSKKLLLSDSGFYLCAWSYRRAETQYFGPGTRLLVL.

This chain links TRBV19 with TRBJ1-5, with TRBD1 matching 7 bases. In germline, CDR1 is LNHDA, CDR2 SQIVND (reference sequence). With 7 bases clipped from V and 4 bases from J, the junction kept 7 bases outside the gene matches. The CDR3 runs to 14 residues. CDR3 in amino acids: CASKLRDSNQPQHF. The CDR3 DNA is TGTGCCAGTAAATTGCGGGACAGTAATCAGCCCCAGCATTTT.

The rearrangement links TRBV2 to TRBJ2-5; D might be TRBD1 (6 bases). The ends were cut back, 5 bases at V and 5 bases at J, with 18 bases in the middle. The length of the CDR3 is 15 residues. Germline V gives CDR1 SNHLY, CDR2 FYNNEI. The CDR3: CASSWDTQVQETQYF. As DNA, the CDR3 is TGTGCCAGCAGTTGGGACACCCAGGTTCAGGAGACCCAGTACTTC.

The chain combines TRBV4-3 with TRBJ2-3, with TRBD2 matching 8 bases. The CDR3 is 17 amino acids. In germline, CDR1 is LGHNA, CDR2 YSLEER. V dropped 1 base and J dropped 3; count of bases not matched to a gene: 9. CDR3 amino acids: CASSQATQRERTDTQYF. The DNA of the CDR3 is TGCGCCAGCAGCCAAGCGACCCAGCGGGAGAGGACAGATACGCAGTATTTT.

As for this clone: This may be a read error: a much more frequent sequence differs by one nucleotide. Other nucleotide sequences in the sample specify the same CDR3. The chain uses TRBV4-3 and TRBJ2-2; D unresolved. The CDR3 runs to 13 residues. V was clipped by 0 bases and J by 5 bases, with 4 bases between them. Per germline, CDR1 LGHNA and CDR2 YSLEER. The CDR3 is CASSQDITGELFF. The CDR3 coding sequence is TGCGCCAGCAGCCAAGACATAACCGGGGAGCTGTTTTTT.

This clone has a single count. The V and J genes are TRBV5-4 and TRBJ2-7, with TRBD2 identical over 7 bases. V shed 6 bases and J 0 bases; nucleotides not matched to a gene: 3. Germline CDR1 is SGHNT and CDR2 is YYREEE (reference sequence). The CDR3 runs to 13 residues. The CDR3 loop is CASTWGGSYEQYF. The DNA of the CDR3 is TGTGCCAGCACCTGGGGGGGCTCCTACGAGCAGTACTTC.

The V and J genes are TRBV6-5 and TRBJ2-1, with 14 nucleotides matching TRBD2. J was trimmed by 10 bases and V by 2 bases; bases with no gene match: 7. Germline V lookup: CDR1 MNHEY, CDR2 SVGAGI. This CDR3 region has 16 residues. CDR3: CASSYQPGLAGVEQFF. CDR3 sequence (DNA): TGTGCCAGCAGTTACCAACCGGGACTAGCGGGAGTCGAGCAGTTCTTC.

This chain connects TRBV5-1 to TRBJ2-2, with 8 bases aligning to TRBD2. The CDR3 sequence is 17 residues long. Germline CDR1 is SGHRS and CDR2 is YFSETQ. V lost 0 bases to trimming and J lost 4 bases; unmatched junction nucleotides: 8. The CDR3 DNA follows: TGCGCCAGCAGCTTGGAAAGCGGGAGCGGGGGCACCGGGGAGCTGTTTTTT. Its protein is CASSLESGSGGTGELFF. Full variable domain (remainder filled in from reference TRBV5-1 and TRBJ2-2): KAGVTQTPRYLIKTRGQQVTLSCSPISGHRSVSWYQQTPGQGLQFLFEYFSETQRNKGNFPGRFSGRQFSNSRSEMNVSTLELGDSALYLCASSLESGSGGTGELFFGEGSRLTVL.

Comment on this clone: A read error may account for a junction end that differs from germline. Written as DNA, the CDR3 is TGTGCCAGCAGCCACCCCAGGGGAGCCCCTGGTTTT. Protein product: CASSHPRGAPGF. The rearrangement uses TRBV27 and TRBJ2-3; a possible D gene is TRBD1 (6 bases). The CDR3 runs to 12 residues. Germline values: CDR1 MNHEY, CDR2 SMNVEV (reference sequence).

The gene calls are TRBV10-3 and TRBJ1-1; 7 positions match TRBD1. Germline V gives CDR1 ENHRY, CDR2 SYGVKD. Losses at the gene ends were 3 bases for V and 5 bases for J; bases not matched to a gene: 6. This CDR3 region has 14 residues. The CDR3 DNA sequence: TGTGCCATCAGTGAACCCACAGGGGCGACTGAAGCTTTCTTT. Its protein is CAISEPTGATEAFF.

The table lists this clone with a few counts. CDR3 amino acids: CASSLVQGLEQFF. In DNA form, the CDR3 reads TGTGCCAGCAGCTTAGTACAGGGCCTTGAGCAGTTCTTC. This rearrangement joins TRBV7-9 to TRBJ2-1, with a tentative D call TRBD1 (6 bases). The V end was cut by 1 base, the J end by 9 bases, with 10 bases between. The CDR3 loop spans 13 amino acids. The germline gives CDR1 SEHNR, CDR2 FQNEAQ (reference sequence).

The rearrangement uses TRBV4-1 and TRBJ2-3, with 10 bases identical to TRBD2. The CDR3 is 18 amino acids. V gave up 0 bases and J gave up 6 bases; unmatched junction bases: 12. Looked up from germline, CDR1 is MGHRA and CDR2 is YSYEKL. The CDR3 coding sequence is TGCGCCAGCAGCCAAGATGGGCTAGCGGGAGAGTCGCGGGATACGCAGTATTTT. It specifies CASSQDGLAGESRDTQYF.

The CDR3 sequence is CASSSQPLTGGGETQYF. For the CDR3, the DNA is TGCGCCAGCAGCTCTCAGCCGCTAACAGGGGGAGGGGAGACCCAGTACTTC. V is TRBV5-1 and J is TRBJ2-5; possible D gene TRBD1, 8 bases. V lost 3 bases and J 5 bases, leaving 23 bases between the germline ends. The CDR3 runs 17 residues. Looked up from germline, CDR1 is SGHRS and CDR2 is YFSETQ.

The chain joins TRBV6-5 to TRBJ2-1; TRBD2 matches at 13 bases. This CDR3 has 15 amino acids. J was trimmed by 10 bases and V by 2 bases; bases with no gene match: 5. Germline CDR1 MNHEY, CDR2 SVGAGI. CDR3 in amino acids: CASSYHPGLAGEQFF. The CDR3 DNA follows: TGTGCCAGCAGTTACCATCCGGGACTAGCGGGAGAGCAGTTCTTC.

This clone was seen just once. The rearrangement uses TRBV30 and TRBJ1-4; 10 bases are shared with TRBD1. CDR1 and CDR2 from the germline V gene are GTSNPN and SVGIG (reference sequence). The CDR3 runs to 15 residues. With V trimmed by 4 bases and J by 4 bases, 6 bases remained unmatched. The CDR3 sequence is CAWTGTGAFNEKLFF. The CDR3 coding sequence is TGTGCCTGGACCGGGACAGGGGCTTTTAATGAAAAACTGTTTTTT. Full variable domain (rest looked up from reference TRBV30 and TRBJ1-4): SQTIHQWPATLVQPVGSPLSLECTVEGTSNPNLYWYRQAAGRGLQLLFYSVGIGQISSEVPQNLSASRPQDRQFILSSKKLLLSDSGFYLCAWTGTGAFNEKLFFGSGTQLSVL.

A single count supports this clone. The chain combines TRBV7-2 with TRBJ2-1; 9 nucleotides align to TRBD2. V lost 0 bases to trimming and J lost 5 bases; unmatched junction nucleotides: 8. The germline CDR1 and CDR2 sequences are SGHTA and FQGNSA. CDR3 length: 17 amino acids. The CDR3 here is CASSLAAGGFRNNEQFF. CDR3 sequence (DNA): TGTGCCAGCAGCTTAGCCGCGGGGGGGTTTCGGAACAATGAGCAGTTCTTC.